This T cell receptor (beta chain) appears in the sequencing data of a study of T cells after posttransplantation cyclophosphamide. Busulfan-fludarabine conditioning, marrow transplant, and cyclophosphamide on days +3 and +4 were administered. Measured with immunoSEQ multiplex PCR; TCRdb has only the in-frame clones, and not every one. The data show about 8,000 clones, about nine tenths seen once. With regard to this clone: Its antigen is unidentified.

The CDR3 contains 13 residues. CDR1 is LGHNA, CDR2 YSLEER, per germline. V gave up 3 bases and J gave up 7 bases; unmatched junction bases: 3. Whole-study findings and limits: Skin or GI-infiltrating T cells shared few TRB sequences with blood. Later blood repertoires were often dominated by clones from the donor CD8+ memory compartment. After PTCy, TRB diversity resembled that of CNI/methotrexate controls.

The chain carries TRBV4-3 and TRBJ2-1, with 7 bases fitting TRBD2. The sequenced sample was CD4+ T cells sorted from blood, obtained 1404 days after allogeneic stem cell transplant with posttransplant cyclophosphamide. The sequence derives from a female patient aged 50 to 60 who received an allogeneic stem cell transplant from a related donor, was CMV-positive, and had no GVHD. T cells may partly derive from the graft donor. CDR3 nucleotide sequence: TGCGCCAGCAGCCAGGGAGCGGGGAATGAGCAGTTCTTC. The encoded protein is CASSQGAGNEQFF.